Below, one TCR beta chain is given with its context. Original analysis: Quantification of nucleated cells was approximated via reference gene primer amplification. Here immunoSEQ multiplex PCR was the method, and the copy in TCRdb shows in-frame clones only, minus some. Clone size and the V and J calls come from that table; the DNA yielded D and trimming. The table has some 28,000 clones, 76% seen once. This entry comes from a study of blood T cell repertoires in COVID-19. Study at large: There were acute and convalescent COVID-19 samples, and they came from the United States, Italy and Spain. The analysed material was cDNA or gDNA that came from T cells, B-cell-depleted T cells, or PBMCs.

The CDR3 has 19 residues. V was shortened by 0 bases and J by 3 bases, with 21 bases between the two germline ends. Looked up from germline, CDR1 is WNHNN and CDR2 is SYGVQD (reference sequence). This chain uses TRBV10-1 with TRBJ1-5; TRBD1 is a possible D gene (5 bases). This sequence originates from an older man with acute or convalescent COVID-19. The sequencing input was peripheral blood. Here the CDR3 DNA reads TGCGCCAGCAGTGAGTCGCATGCCCCCCAGGGATATAACAATCAGCCCCAGCATTTT. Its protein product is CASSESHAPQGYNNQPQHF.